Listed here are 28 T cell receptor beta chains from one sample, sequenced in a study of T cell responses to AZD1222 COVID-19 vaccine. Libraries were prepared by immunoSEQ multiplex PCR; TCRdb keeps only in-frame clonotypes and omits some of them. The sample has tens of thousands of clones, roughly 90% seen once. The source material was peripheral blood, sampled on day 0 of AZD1222 vaccination. The receptors were sampled from an adult in good health.

V usage is TRBV19 and J usage is TRBJ1-5, with TRBD1 identical over 7 bases. The J segment lost 1 base and the V segment lost 4 bases, leaving 1 base of the junction unmatched. Germline V gene sequence: CDR1 LNHDA, CDR2 SQIVND (reference sequence). The CDR3 runs to 14 residues. This CDR3 is CASSTTGSNQPQHF. CDR3 in DNA: TGTGCCAGTAGTACGACAGGGAGCAATCAGCCCCAGCATTTT.

The genes are TRBV12-3 or TRBV12-4 and TRBJ2-7, with a possible D match to TRBD2 (6 bases). V was pared by 7 bases and J by 7 bases, with 17 bases between. This CDR3 spans 13 amino acids. CDR3 residues: CASTFSSGVEQYF. CDR3 DNA sequence: TGTGCCAGCACATTTAGTTCGGGAGTGGAGCAGTACTTC.

V gene TRBV12-3 or TRBV12-4 combines with J gene TRBJ1-4, with D perhaps TRBD1 (6 bases). The length of the CDR3 is 11 residues. The V end lost 7 bases, the J end lost 15 bases, and 15 bases lay between the germline ends. In DNA, the CDR3 is TGTGCCAGCACCCCCGGGGACATTATGTTTTTT. Translation: CASTPGDIMFF.

The V and J genes are TRBV7-8 and TRBJ2-3; no clear D gene. The CDR3 loop spans 13 amino acids. With 1 base removed from V and 2 bases from J, the gap between germline ends came to 4 bases. The germline V gene has CDR1 SGHVS and CDR2 FQNEAQ. In nucleotides, the CDR3 is TGTGCCAGCAGCTTAGGAACCACAGATACGCAGTATTTT. This gives the protein CASSLGTTDTQYF.

The rearrangement uses TRBV5-5 and TRBJ2-7, with D tentatively TRBD1 (6 bases). Germline assignment: CDR1 SGHKS and CDR2 YYEKEE (reference sequence). This CDR3 contains 13 residues. Trimming removed 0 bases at V and 5 bases at J, with 9 bases between. The CDR3 DNA reads as TGTGCCAGCAGCTTGGGGCACAGGGACGAGCAGTACTTC. It encodes CASSLGHRDEQYF.

This clone is a singleton in its sample. The chain has TRBV7-9 and TRBJ2-5; TRBD2 matches 8 bases. The germline V gene encodes CDR1 SEHNR and CDR2 FQNEAQ (reference sequence). V lost 10 bases and J lost 7; bases outside the gene matches: 11. The CDR3 is made up of 13 amino acids. The CDR3 sequence is CATRTSLSGTQYF. CDR3 DNA: TGTGCCACAAGGACTAGCCTTAGTGGGACCCAGTACTTC. Supplemented by reference TRBV7-9 and TRBJ2-5, the full variable domain reads DTGVSQNPRHKITKRGQNVTFRCDPISEHNRLYWYRQTLGQGPEFLTYFQNEAQLEKSRLLSDRFSAERPKGSFSTLEIQRTEQGDSAMYLCATRTSLSGTQYFGPGTRLLVL.

Only one count was recorded for this clone. The chain links TRBV29-1 to TRBJ2-2, with 10 bases lining up with TRBD1. The CDR3 covers 14 residues. Germline trimming cut 1 base from V and 4 bases from J; bases unmatched to any gene: 0. CDR1 SQVTM and CDR2 ANQGSEA come from the germline V gene. CDR3 sequence: CSVEGTGGTGELFF. The CDR3 nucleotides are TGCAGCGTTGAAGGGACAGGGGGCACCGGGGAGCTGTTTTTT.

The count of this clone is one. The J gene is TRBJ2-3, the V gene TRBV3-1 (or the pseudogene TRBV3-2), with TRBD1 matching over 10 bases. The germline CDR1 and CDR2 sequences are LGHDT and YNNKEL (reference sequence). The CDR3 has 15 residues. After removal of 4 bases from V and 3 bases from J, the junction contained 4 bases not matched to a gene. Written as DNA, the CDR3 is TGTGCCAGCAGCCTCGGGGACAGGGGAACAGATACGCAGTATTTT. It specifies CASSLGDRGTDTQYF.

V usage is TRBV14 and J usage is TRBJ1-1, with D uncertain. Trimming took 1 base from V and 3 from J, leaving 6 bases between them. The CDR3 totals 13 residues. Germline values: CDR1 SGHDN, CDR2 FVKESK. CDR3 protein: CASSQGGYTEAFF. The CDR3 DNA follows: TGTGCCAGCAGCCAAGGGGGTTACACTGAAGCTTTCTTT. The variable domain in full, with the rest retrieved from reference TRBV14 and TRBJ1-1, is EAGVTQFPSHSVIEKGQTVTLRCDPISGHDNLYWYRRVMGKEIKFLLHFVKESKQDESGMPNNRFLAERTGGTYSTLKVQPAELEDSGVYFCASSQGGYTEAFFGQGTRLTVV.

The table lists this clone with a count of one. This sequence joins TRBV11-2 and TRBJ2-1; D possibly corresponds to TRBD1 (6 bases). CDR1 and CDR2 from the germline V gene are SGHAT and FQNNGV. The CDR3 totals 16 residues. V was pared by 3 bases and J by 0 bases, with 12 bases between. The CDR3 here is CASSFPGRGSYNEQFF. The CDR3 DNA reads TGTGCCAGCAGCTTCCCAGGCAGGGGCTCCTACAATGAGCAGTTCTTC.

This chain joins TRBV29-1 and TRBJ1-2; D not resolved. CDR3 size: 11 residues. Trimming removed 7 bases at V and 13 bases at J, with 19 bases between. Looked up from germline, CDR1 is SQVTM and CDR2 is ANQGSEA. The DNA of the CDR3 is TGCAGCGCCGGAGCGCTCCCTTCACGCACCTTC. Translating it yields CSAGALPSRTF.

CDR3: CASSQAPVNTYEQYF. CDR3 sequence (DNA): TGCGCCAGCAGCCAAGCCCCTGTAAACACCTACGAGCAGTACTTC. This chain uses TRBV4-1 with TRBJ2-7; D gene unclear. From germline, CDR1 is MGHRA and CDR2 YSYEKL. The CDR3 has 15 amino acids. Trimming pared 1 base from V and 2 bases from J, leaving 12 bases between.

This clone has just one count. The chain recombines TRBV7-3 with TRBJ2-1, with 13 bases identical to TRBD2. J lost 7 bases, V lost 5 bases, and 2 bases had no gene match. Per the germline V gene, CDR1 is SGHTA and CDR2 is FQGTGA. This CDR3 spans 14 amino acids. The CDR3 protein is CASSPGLAGNEQFF. The DNA for the CDR3 is TGTGCCAGCAGCCCGGGACTAGCGGGGAATGAGCAGTTCTTC.

The chain links TRBV10-3 to TRBJ1-4, with D hard to call. The CDR3 extends over 13 amino acids. Germline CDR1 ENHRY, CDR2 SYGVKD. With 5 bases removed from V and 12 bases from J, the gap between germline ends came to 16 bases. The CDR3 spells CAISTAGNTELFF. For the CDR3, the DNA is TGTGCCATCAGTACAGCGGGAAACACGGAACTGTTTTTT.

The chain links TRBV19 to TRBJ1-6; TRBD1 is a possible D gene (6 bases). Germline CDR1 and CDR2: LNHDA and SQIVND (reference sequence). This CDR3 has 15 residues. Trimming stripped 6 bases from V and 5 bases from J, with 14 bases between. CDR3 loop: CASRTDSLNNSPLHF. The CDR3 DNA sequence: TGTGCCAGTAGGACGGACAGCCTTAATAATTCACCCCTCCACTTT.

This chain links TRBV18 with TRBJ1-4; TRBD1 is a possible D gene (5 bases). Germline V gives CDR1 KGHSH, CDR2 LQKENI. The germline V and J ends were trimmed by 3 bases and 5 bases, with 10 bases remaining between them. This CDR3 is 14 amino acids long. CDR3 region: CASSPGAENEKLFF. In nucleotides, the CDR3 is TGTGCCAGCTCACCCGGGGCAGAGAATGAAAAACTGTTTTTT.

This sequence joins TRBV30 and TRBJ2-3; D possibly corresponds to TRBD2 (5 bases). Trimming took 4 bases from V and 2 from J, leaving 19 bases between them. The germline V gene encodes CDR1 GTSNPN and CDR2 SVGIG (reference sequence). This CDR3 has 16 residues. CDR3 coding DNA: TGTGCCTGGATGGCCCGTGGACTTAGGCTCACAGATACGCAGTATTTT. This sequence encodes CAWMARGLRLTDTQYF.

The chain couples TRBV6-5 to TRBJ2-1; the D call may be TRBD1 or TRBD2 (5 bases each). V lost 4 bases to trimming and J lost 1 base, with 11 bases between them. Germline loops: CDR1 MNHEY, CDR2 SVGAGI. The CDR3 is 15 residues long. CDR3 sequence (DNA): TGTGCCAGCAGTTCGTGGGACCGATCCTACAATGAGCAGTTCTTC. Its translation: CASSSWDRSYNEQFF.

This clone appeared a single time. The chain recombines TRBV2 with TRBJ2-3; D ambiguous. The CDR3 extends over 15 amino acids. Trimming stripped 4 bases from V and 0 bases from J, with 11 bases between. Per germline, CDR1 SNHLY and CDR2 FYNNEI. The CDR3 sequence: CASSVNPASTDTQYF. The CDR3 coding sequence is TGTGCCAGCAGTGTTAACCCAGCTAGCACAGATACGCAGTATTTT.

The chain employs TRBV11-3 and TRBJ2-5, with TRBD2 as a possible D gene (5 bases). This CDR3 contains 14 residues. Germline V gene sequence: CDR1 SGHNT, CDR2 YENEEA. Trimming removed 1 base from V and 5 bases from J, with 11 bases in between. The CDR3 is CASSLGGSSETQYF. The CDR3 DNA sequence: TGTGCCAGCAGCTTAGGAGGGTCGTCCGAGACCCAGTACTTC.

CDR3 in amino acids: CASSQDRADIQYF. The CDR3 DNA reads TGCGCCAGCAGCCAGGACAGGGCTGACATTCAGTACTTC. The chain employs TRBV4-3 and TRBJ2-4; 8 bases line up with TRBD1. Trimming removed 3 bases from V and 8 bases from J; junction bases left unmatched: 3. The CDR3 loop spans 13 amino acids. Germline V gives CDR1 LGHNA, CDR2 YSLEER.

The rearrangement uses TRBV5-1 and TRBJ1-2, with TRBD1 matching over 7 bases. In germline, CDR1 is SGHRS, CDR2 YFSETQ. CDR3 length: 14 amino acids. The V and J ends lost 4 bases and 4 bases, in that order; junction bases with no gene match: 7. CDR3 DNA: TGCGCCAGCAGCCTAGACAGGGCCCTCTATGGCTACACCTTC. Its translation: CASSLDRALYGYTF.

This sequence joins TRBV4-1 and TRBJ1-1, with D perhaps matching TRBD1 (6 bases). The germline gives CDR1 MGHRA, CDR2 YSYEKL. Between the trimmed V and J ends, which lost 6 bases and 3 bases, there was a span of 14 bases. The CDR3 totals 14 residues. The DNA of the CDR3 is TGCGCCAGCAGGAGTCTACAGGGTTACACTGAAGCTTTCTTT. Encoded protein: CASRSLQGYTEAFF.

V and J are TRBV2 and TRBJ2-7; 7 nucleotides align to TRBD1. The germline CDR1 and CDR2 sequences are SNHLY and FYNNEI. V lost 11 bases, J lost 3 bases, and 10 bases stayed unmatched. The CDR3 totals 13 residues. CDR3 sequence: CAGSGDSDYEQYF. The CDR3 nucleotides read TGTGCCGGGTCCGGGGACAGCGACTACGAGCAGTACTTC. Full variable domain (rest looked up from reference TRBV2 and TRBJ2-7): EPEVTQTPSHQVTQMGQEVILRCVPISNHLYFYWYRQILGQKVEFLVSFYNNEISEKSEIFDDQFSVERPDGSNFTLKIRSTKLEDSAMYFCAGSGDSDYEQYFGPGTRLTVT.

The CDR3 here is CATSDSGLAGGTDTQYF. CDR3 nucleotide sequence: TGTGCCACCAGTGATTCCGGACTAGCGGGGGGGACAGATACGCAGTATTTT. The chain carries TRBV24-1 and TRBJ2-3, with 15 positions matching TRBD2. The germline V gene has CDR1 KGHDR and CDR2 SFDVKD. The CDR3 has 17 residues. V dropped 2 bases and J dropped 3; count of bases not matched to a gene: 2.

This chain joins TRBV21-1 and TRBJ1-3; the listed D gene, TRBD1, was not tested against the DNA. TRBV21-1 is a documented pseudogene. The CDR3 loop spans 15 amino acids. The CDR3 protein is CASSKTTGRGNTIYF. DNA of the CDR3: TGTGCCAGCAGCAAGACGACAGGGCGCGGAAACACCATATATTTT.

The rearrangement uses TRBV7-2 and TRBJ1-5, with 8 bases matching TRBD1. V shed 7 bases, J shed 0 bases, and the junction held 5 bases outside the gene matches. This CDR3 is built from 15 residues. Germline-derived CDR1 and CDR2 are SGHTA and FQGNSA. Here the CDR3 DNA reads TGTGCCAGCAACATCGACAGGGGTAGCAATCAGCCCCAGCATTTT. Translation gives CASNIDRGSNQPQHF.

The V call is TRBV5-1, the J call TRBJ1-2; no clear D gene. V was shortened by 0 bases and J by 7 bases, with 7 bases between the two germline ends. The germline gives CDR1 SGHRS, CDR2 YFSETQ. This CDR3 is built from 12 residues. The CDR3 DNA follows: TGCGCCAGCAGCTTGGCCGCGAGTGGCTACACCTTC. This translates into CASSLAASGYTF. Full variable domain (missing parts from reference TRBV5-1 and TRBJ1-2): KAGVTQTPRYLIKTRGQQVTLSCSPISGHRSVSWYQQTPGQGLQFLFEYFSETQRNKGNFPGRFSGRQFSNSRSEMNVSTLELGDSALYLCASSLAASGYTFGSGTRLTVV.